This T cell receptor (beta chain) came from a study of blood T cell repertoires in COVID-19. Study-level information: Some COVID-19 samples were acute and others convalescent; all came from the United States, Italy and Spain. The cDNA or gDNA used as material had been derived from T cells, B-cell-depleted T cells, or PBMCs.

Assignments of participants to cohorts depended upon their own reported clinical history. Two consecutive negative NP/OP PCR tests, clearance, or resolved symptoms defined Cohort 3 recovery. Only in-frame clones appear in the TCRdb table, and some are missing; sequencing was by immunoSEQ multiplex PCR. The sample consists of about 300,000 clones, approximately 90% of them appearing once. In germline, CDR1 is SGDLS, CDR2 YYNGEE. Trimming pared 0 bases from V and 4 bases from J, leaving 11 bases between. This CDR3 has 15 amino acids. Material for sequencing was PBMCs or T cells enriched from blood (not recorded which). This clonotype was sampled from a man aged 25 to 45 who had recovered from COVID-19. V is TRBV9 and J is TRBJ2-1, with D possibly TRBD1 on 6 matching bases. The CDR3 here is CASSVDRGQYNEQFF. The DNA of the CDR3 is TGTGCCAGCAGCGTAGACCGGGGACAATACAATGAGCAGTTCTTC.